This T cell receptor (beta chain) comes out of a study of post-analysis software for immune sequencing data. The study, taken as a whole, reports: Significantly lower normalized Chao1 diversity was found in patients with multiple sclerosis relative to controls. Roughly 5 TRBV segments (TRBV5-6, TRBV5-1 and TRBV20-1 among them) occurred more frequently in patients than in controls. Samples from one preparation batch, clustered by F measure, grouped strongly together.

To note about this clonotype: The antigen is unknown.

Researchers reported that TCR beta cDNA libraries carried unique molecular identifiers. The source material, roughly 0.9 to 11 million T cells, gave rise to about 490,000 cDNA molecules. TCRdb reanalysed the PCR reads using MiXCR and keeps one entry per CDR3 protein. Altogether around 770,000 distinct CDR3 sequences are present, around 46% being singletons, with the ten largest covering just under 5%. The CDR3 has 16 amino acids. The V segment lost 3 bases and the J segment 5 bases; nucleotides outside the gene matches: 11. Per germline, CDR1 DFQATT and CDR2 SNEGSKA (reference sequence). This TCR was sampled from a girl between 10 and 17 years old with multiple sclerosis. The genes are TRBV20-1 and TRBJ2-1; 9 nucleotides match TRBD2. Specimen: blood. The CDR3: CSASLVAGVNDNEQFF. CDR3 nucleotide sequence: TGCAGTGCTAGTCTAGTAGCGGGAGTGAACGACAATGAGCAGTTCTTC.